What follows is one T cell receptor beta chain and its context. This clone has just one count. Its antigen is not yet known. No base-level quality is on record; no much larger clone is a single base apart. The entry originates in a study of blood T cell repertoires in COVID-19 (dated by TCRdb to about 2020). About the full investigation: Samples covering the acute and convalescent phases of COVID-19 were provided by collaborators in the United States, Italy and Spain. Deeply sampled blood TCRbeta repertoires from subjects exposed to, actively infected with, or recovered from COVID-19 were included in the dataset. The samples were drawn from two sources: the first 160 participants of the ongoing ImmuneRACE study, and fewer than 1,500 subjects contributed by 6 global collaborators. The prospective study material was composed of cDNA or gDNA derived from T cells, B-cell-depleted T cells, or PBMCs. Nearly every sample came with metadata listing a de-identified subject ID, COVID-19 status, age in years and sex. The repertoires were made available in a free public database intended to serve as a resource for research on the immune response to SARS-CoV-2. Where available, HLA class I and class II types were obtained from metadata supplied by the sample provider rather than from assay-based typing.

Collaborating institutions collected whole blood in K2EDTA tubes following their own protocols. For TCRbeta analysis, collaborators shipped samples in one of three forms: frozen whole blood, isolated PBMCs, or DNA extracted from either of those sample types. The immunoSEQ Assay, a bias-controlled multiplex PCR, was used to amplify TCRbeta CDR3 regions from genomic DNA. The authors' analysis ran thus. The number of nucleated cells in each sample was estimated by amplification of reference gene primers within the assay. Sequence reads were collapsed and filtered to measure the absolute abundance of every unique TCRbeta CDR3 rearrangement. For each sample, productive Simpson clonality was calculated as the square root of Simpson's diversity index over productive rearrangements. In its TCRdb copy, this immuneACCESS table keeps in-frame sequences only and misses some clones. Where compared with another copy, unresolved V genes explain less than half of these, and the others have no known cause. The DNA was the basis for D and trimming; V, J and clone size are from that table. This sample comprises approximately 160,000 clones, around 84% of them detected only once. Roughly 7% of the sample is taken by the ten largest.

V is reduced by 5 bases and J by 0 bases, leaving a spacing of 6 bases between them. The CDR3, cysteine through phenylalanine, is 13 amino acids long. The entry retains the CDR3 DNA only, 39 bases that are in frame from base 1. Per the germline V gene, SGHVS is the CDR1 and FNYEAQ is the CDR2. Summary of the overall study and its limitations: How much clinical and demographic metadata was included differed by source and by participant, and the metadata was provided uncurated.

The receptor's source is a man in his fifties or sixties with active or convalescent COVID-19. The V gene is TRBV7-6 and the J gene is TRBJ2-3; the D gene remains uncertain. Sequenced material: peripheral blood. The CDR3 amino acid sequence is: CASSPGSTDTQYF. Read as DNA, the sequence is TGTGCCAGCAGCCCCGGGAGCACAGATACGCAGTATTTT.